The sequence of this TCR beta chain was determined in a study of blood T cell repertoires in COVID-19. Background on the study: Samples taken during acute and convalescent COVID-19 were collected in the United States, Italy and Spain. The cDNA or gDNA used as material had been derived from T cells, B-cell-depleted T cells, or PBMCs.

This clone was found once. The CDR3 runs 12 residues. The germline V and J ends were trimmed by 4 bases and 6 bases, with 7 bases remaining between them. Germline V CDR1 and CDR2: SGHNT, YENEEA. TCRdb's table, derived via immunoSEQ multiplex PCR, lists solely in-frame clones and lacks some. The sample has about 210,000 clones, about four fifths seen once. The chain combines TRBV11-3 with TRBJ2-1; D call uncertain. Material: peripheral blood. The receptor's source is a man over 45 with active or convalescent COVID-19. CDR3 sequence (DNA): TGTGCCAGCAGCTATAGCCCCAATGAGCAGTTCTTC. It codes for CASSYSPNEQFF.